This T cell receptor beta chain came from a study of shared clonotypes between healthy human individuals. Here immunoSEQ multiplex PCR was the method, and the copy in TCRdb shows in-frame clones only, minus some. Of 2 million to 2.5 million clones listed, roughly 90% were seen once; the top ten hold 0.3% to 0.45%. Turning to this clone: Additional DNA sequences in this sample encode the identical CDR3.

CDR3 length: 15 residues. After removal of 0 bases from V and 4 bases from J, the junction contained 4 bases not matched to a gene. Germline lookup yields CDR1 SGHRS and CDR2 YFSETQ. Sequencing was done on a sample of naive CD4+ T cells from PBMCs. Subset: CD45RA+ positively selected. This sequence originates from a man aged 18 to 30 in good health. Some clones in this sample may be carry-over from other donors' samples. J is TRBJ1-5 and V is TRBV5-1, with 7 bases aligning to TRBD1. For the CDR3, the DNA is TGCGCCAGCAGCTTGGGTTCAGGGGGGAATCAGCCCCAGCATTTT. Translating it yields CASSLGSGGNQPQHF.